Listed here is a single T cell receptor beta chain. What this receptor recognizes is not known. Per-base quality was not reported, and no clone a single base away is much larger than it. The sample originates from a study of shared clonotypes between healthy human individuals (TCRdb year 2020). In the study overall: A couple of women and a few men aged 18 to 49 years were included in the cohort. Per donor, three plates each were used for CD4 naive and CD4 memory, two for CD8 naive, and one for CD8 memory. To estimate repertoire size and how much clonotypes are shared between individuals, the study performed deep sequencing of blood TCR repertoires from a few healthy adults. Libraries were prepared and TCR repertoires were sequenced by different laboratories using diverse techniques, in order to increase sequencing depth and limit assay-specific biases. Between about 0.9 and 9 billion PBMCs per donor were obtained by leukapheresis.

General study outcomes and caveats: The small number of donors limited the genetic and exposure-history diversity represented. Incomplete sequencing was indicated by rarefaction of sorted-subset datasets, despite the large sequencing depth. Sampling was restricted to blood, and TCR repertoires in tissues likely differ from the TCR repertoires found in blood. Sharing across a few donors was observed for around 5% of naive CD4, 3.5% of naive CD8, over 2% of memory CD4, and 0.4% of memory CD8 clonotypes. Estimated clonotype richness was generally larger for naive than for memory subsets. Compared with non-shared clonotypes, clonotypes shared by all four sorted-subset donors had higher generation probabilities. Pairwise subsampling indicated that sequencing depth was expected to affect the degree of clonotype sharing among donors.

TCR CDR3 regions were amplified from genomic DNA by multiplex PCR using the deep immunoSEQ assay. For each cell subset, the extracted genomic DNA was distributed evenly across all wells of several immunoSEQ 96-well plates, and each plate served as one replicate. For sorted subsets, each replicate PCR was loaded with roughly 200 ng genomic DNA, equivalent to 30,000 or so T cell genomes. The purified libraries were quantified using a Qubit 3.0 fluorometer, sized with a Bioanalyzer 2100, and then quantified again using the KAPA Library Quantification kit. Every immunoSEQ 96-well plate was sequenced on a dedicated single-read 150-cycle Illumina NextSeq 550 flow cell. Regarding the original processing steps: The immunoSEQ output contained only junctional sequences without quality scores, so filtering could not match that applied to full-length reads. To assign V/J genes and CDR3, sequences were annotated against IMGT germline references using PyIR, a Python wrapper for IgBLAST v1.9. Reads were filtered out if the reads had weak V/J assignments (E-value above 1e-6), no CDR3, stop codons, out-of-frame junctions, or ambiguous translated residues. V3J clonotypes were defined as sequences sharing the same inferred V gene, J gene, and CDR3 amino acid sequence. Percentage overlap between repertoires was calculated by dividing the number of shared unique clonotypes by the size of the smaller repertoire. Three approaches were used to assess repertoire richness: RTK rarefaction, the Chao1 estimator, and Recon v2.1 estimates of unobserved clonotypes. Generation probabilities were computed with OLGA for all TCRbeta clonotypes obtained by the gDNA method from several donors. TCRdb took over this immuneACCESS table, retaining in-frame rearrangements with V and J assigned. Such tables are incomplete; in checked studies, under half of the missing clones stem from an unresolved V gene, and the remainder is unexplained. That table furnishes V, J and clone size, whereas the DNA furnished D and trimming. Here the sample has 2,500,000 or so clones; approximately 94% occur a single time. Clones ranked in the top ten supply approximately 0.35% of the sample.

The donors were healthy, HIV-negative adults who had no recently reported acute infections or vaccinations. All donors were Caucasian adults living in Nashville, Tennessee, USA. Magnetic negative selection was used to enrich CD4+ T cells, after which naive cells were positively selected on CD45RA and the negative fraction became the memory subset. Blood was collected by leukapheresis, and PBMCs were isolated by Ficoll-Histopaque density gradient centrifugation and then cryopreserved in liquid nitrogen vapor phase. Analytical flow cytometry was used to check the purity and quantity of every magnetically sorted T cell population. Genomic DNA was isolated from each sorted fraction and quantified by UV absorbance on a Nanodrop 2000c. Sequenced material: naive CD4+ T cells from PBMCs. The cell subset or site label here, explained by the study, means: CD45RA+ positively selected. The source of this sequence is a man aged 18 to 35 in good health. Some clones in this sample may be carry-over from other donors' samples.

This receptor has the CDR3 CASTSRGNTEAFF. In nucleotide form, the sequence is TGTGCCAGCACCTCTCGGGGGAACACTGAAGCTTTCTTT. The sequence links TRBV28 to TRBJ1-1; no D gene call is confident. According to the germline V gene, CDR1 reads MDHEN and CDR2 reads SYDVKM. Between the V and J ends, shortened by 7 bases and 1 base respectively, the junction contains 10 bases. The CDR3 measures 13 amino acids from cysteine to phenylalanine. Only the CDR3 region is kept as DNA, spanning 39 bases read in frame from base 1.